This entry lists 5 T cell receptor beta chains sequenced from one sample in a study of blood T cell repertoires in COVID-19. Assay used: immunoSEQ multiplex PCR; TCRdb lists only in-frame clones, some missing. The sample has about 280,000 clones, 85% to 90% seen once. Sequenced sample: PBMCs or T cells enriched from blood (not recorded which). The source is a woman in her late teens or twenties with acute COVID-19.

The chain links TRBV7-9 to TRBJ1-1; D unresolved. The CDR3 runs to 14 residues. V lost 4 bases and J 0 bases, leaving 9 bases between the germline ends. Germline V lookup: CDR1 SEHNR, CDR2 FQNEAQ (reference sequence). CDR3 in amino acids: CASSSPALNTEAFF. The DNA for the CDR3 is TGTGCCAGCAGCTCCCCAGCGTTGAACACTGAAGCTTTCTTT.

This chain links TRBV19 with TRBJ1-5; D is perhaps TRBD1 (5 bases). This CDR3 has 13 amino acids. V shed 10 bases and J shed 4 bases, with 14 bases lying between them. CDR1 is LNHDA, CDR2 SQIVND, per germline (reference sequence). The CDR3 reads CATGRGENQPQHF. The CDR3 DNA follows: TGTGCCACTGGCCGGGGGGAAAATCAGCCCCAGCATTTT.

The chain uses TRBV7-9 and TRBJ2-7, with 8 bases lining up with TRBD1. This CDR3 has 13 residues. CDR1 is SEHNR, CDR2 FQNEAQ, per germline (reference sequence). Trimming at V came to 5 bases and at J to 5 bases, leaving 5 bases not matched to a gene. The CDR3 protein is CASSGTGPNEQYF. The CDR3 region has the DNA TGTGCCAGCAGCGGGACAGGTCCCAACGAGCAGTACTTC.

The chain has TRBV3-1 (or the pseudogene TRBV3-2) and TRBJ2-7; 7 nucleotides agree with TRBD2. V shed 4 bases and J 4 bases; nucleotides not matched to a gene: 7. CDR3 length equals 14 residues. Per germline, CDR1 LGHDT and CDR2 YNNKEL (reference sequence). The DNA of the CDR3 is TGTGCCAGCAGCCCTACTAGCGCCAGTTACGAGCAGTACTTC. It specifies CASSPTSASYEQYF.

This sequence joins TRBV6-2 or TRBV6-3 and TRBJ2-2, with TRBD2 identical over 10 bases. V was clipped by 5 bases and J by 5 bases; unmatched bases: 11. Germline V gene data show CDR1 as MNHEY and CDR2 as SVGEGT. The CDR3 has 17 residues. CDR3 amino acids: CASSDPLAGEETGELFF. CDR3 coding DNA: TGTGCCAGCAGTGATCCTCTAGCGGGAGAGGAAACCGGGGAGCTGTTTTTT.